Each of the 25 T cell receptor beta chains below was sequenced from the same sample in a study of cytomegalovirus exposure and HLA in healthy donors. The study ran its PCR with 60 Vbeta and 13 Jbeta primers. Assay used: immunoSEQ multiplex PCR; TCRdb lists only in-frame clones, some missing. The profile shows roughly 140,000 clones, roughly 77% of them singletons. Sequenced sample: PBMCs. All receptors come from a man between 25 and 39 years old in good health and CMV-seronegative.

This clone has a single count. The genes are TRBV5-4 and TRBJ1-2; no definite D call. V shed 4 bases and J shed 0 bases, with 13 bases lying between them. In germline, CDR1 is SGHNT, CDR2 YYREEE (reference sequence). There are 15 residues in the CDR3. DNA of the CDR3: TGTGCCAGCAGCCTCGGTGAGAGGCCTAACTATGGCTACACCTTC. This sequence encodes CASSLGERPNYGYTF.

This clone occurred a few times. The genes are TRBV6-1 and TRBJ2-7; possibly TRBD2 for D (5 bases). From germline, CDR1 is MNHNS and CDR2 SASEGT. This CDR3 region has 12 residues. V was cut by 6 bases and J by 7 bases, with 13 bases left in between. As DNA, the CDR3 is TGTGCCAGCAGATCCTTCACGGGGGAGCAGTACTTC. As protein: CASRSFTGEQYF.

The V gene is TRBV9, the J gene TRBJ2-1; 15 positions agree with TRBD2. V trimming: 3 bases; J trimming: 0 bases; junction bases outside the gene matches: 10. CDR1 and CDR2 (germline): SGDLS, YYNGEE. This CDR3 is 20 amino acids long. CDR3 DNA: TGTGCCAGCAGCGCAAGGACTAGCGGGAGGGAGGGCAGCTCCTACAATGAGCAGTTCTTC. It yields the protein CASSARTSGREGSSYNEQFF.

The gene calls are TRBV5-4 and TRBJ2-5; the D gene is possibly TRBD2 (6 bases). The CDR3 is 15 residues long. The germline V and J ends were trimmed by 2 bases and 4 bases, with 15 bases remaining between them. Germline V gene data show CDR1 as SGHNT and CDR2 as YYREEE (reference sequence). The CDR3 sequence is CASSLPMGLAETQYF. The CDR3 nucleotides are TGTGCCAGCAGCTTACCAATGGGACTGGCAGAGACCCAGTACTTC.

CDR3 DNA: TGTGCCAGCAGCTTGTACAGGGCTGGGAACACTGAAGCTTTCTTT. Translation gives CASSLYRAGNTEAFF. This chain links TRBV5-4 with TRBJ1-1; the D gene is possibly TRBD1 (6 bases). This CDR3 is 15 amino acids long. V lost 1 base and J lost 1, with 11 bases in between. Germline-derived CDR1 and CDR2 are SGHNT and YYREEE (reference sequence).

The CDR3 sequence is CASRRQAPSGYGYTF. In DNA, the CDR3 is TGTGCCAGCAGAAGACAGGCCCCGTCGGGCTATGGCTACACCTTC. V usage is TRBV28 and J usage is TRBJ1-2; D may be TRBD1 (6 bases). Germline V CDR1 and CDR2: MDHEN, SYDVKM. V lost 6 bases and J 4 bases, leaving 18 bases between the germline ends. The CDR3 is 15 amino acids.

V gene TRBV7-9 combines with J gene TRBJ2-5, with D uncertain. The CDR3 consists of 14 residues. Germline V gene sequence: CDR1 SEHNR, CDR2 FQNEAQ (reference sequence). Trimming shortened V by 2 bases and J by 1 base, and 8 bases separated the two germline ends. Here the CDR3 reads CASSLHSVQETQYF. The CDR3 DNA follows: TGTGCCAGCAGCTTACACAGTGTCCAAGAGACCCAGTACTTC.

This clone was seen more than once but under ten times. This chain links TRBV5-1 with TRBJ1-3; TRBD1 matches 7 bases. With 4 bases clipped from V and 2 bases from J, the junction kept 3 bases outside the gene matches. This CDR3 has 14 amino acids. Germline V gives CDR1 SGHRS, CDR2 YFSETQ. The CDR3 DNA sequence: TGCGCCAGCAGCGCTCAGGGGGCTGGAAACACCATATATTTT. It encodes CASSAQGAGNTIYF. The full variable domain, its missing parts supplied by reference TRBV5-1 and TRBJ1-3, is KAGVTQTPRYLIKTRGQQVTLSCSPISGHRSVSWYQQTPGQGLQFLFEYFSETQRNKGNFPGRFSGRQFSNSRSEMNVSTLELGDSALYLCASSAQGAGNTIYFGEGSWLTVV.

This clone was detected a few times. The chain carries TRBV29-1 and TRBJ2-2; 12 nucleotides align to TRBD2. There are 16 residues in the CDR3. V was clipped by 5 bases and J by 5 bases; unmatched bases: 9. Germline CDR1 is SQVTM and CDR2 is ANQGSEA. The CDR3 loop reads CSVRRPSGRGTGELFF. The CDR3 DNA is TGCAGCGTTAGGAGACCTAGCGGGAGGGGGACCGGGGAGCTGTTTTTT.

This sequence joins TRBV10-3 and TRBJ2-7; 7 positions match TRBD1. Germline V gene data show CDR1 as ENHRY and CDR2 as SYGVKD. Germline trimming cut 10 bases from V and 2 bases from J; bases unmatched to any gene: 8. This CDR3 region has 13 residues. CDR3 bases: TGTGCCACAGGTTCGGGACAGACCTACGAGCAGTACTTC. It codes for CATGSGQTYEQYF.

This clone has a single count. The chain combines TRBV10-2 with TRBJ2-7; a possible D gene is TRBD2 (6 bases). CDR3 length equals 10 residues. Germline V gives CDR1 WSHSY, CDR2 SAAADI. V was trimmed by 10 bases and J by 7 bases, leaving 11 bases between them. CDR3 residues: CATRRVEQYF. As DNA, the CDR3 is TGCGCCACCAGGAGGGTGGAGCAGTACTTC.

The table lists this clone with a count of one. The J gene is TRBJ1-4, the V gene TRBV29-1, with a weak D call TRBD1 (5 bases). The length of the CDR3 is 12 residues. Germline values: CDR1 SQVTM, CDR2 ANQGSEA. V lost 4 bases to trimming and J lost 7 bases, with 10 bases between them. This chain's CDR3 is CSVGGGGEKLFF. CDR3 coding DNA: TGCAGCGTTGGGGGGGGAGGTGAAAAACTGTTTTTT.

This clone was seen only a few times. A read error may produce the germline difference seen at one junction end. The V call is TRBV6-5, the J call TRBJ1-2; 8 bases match TRBD1. The germline CDR1 and CDR2 sequences are MNHEY and SVGAGI. The CDR3 length is 14 residues. CDR3 loop: CASSSQDRVSGYPF. The CDR3 coding sequence is TGTGCCAGCAGTTCCCAGGACAGGGTCTCGGGCTACCCCTTC.

The gene calls are TRBV28 and TRBJ2-1; 10 positions match TRBD2. The trim removed 1 base at V and 3 bases at J, leaving 0 bases unmatched. Germline-derived CDR1 and CDR2 are MDHEN and SYDVKM. The CDR3 is 15 residues long. The CDR3 DNA is TGTGCCAGCAGTTTATCTAGCGGGAGCTACAATGAGCAGTTCTTC. Translated, it gives CASSLSSGSYNEQFF.

The chain recombines TRBV7-8 with TRBJ1-2, with a weak D call TRBD1 (5 bases). This CDR3 spans 14 amino acids. V was cut by 6 bases and J by 13 bases, with 24 bases left in between. Germline V gives CDR1 SGHVS, CDR2 FQNEAQ. The CDR3 DNA reads TGTGCCAGCAGTTTCTATACCGGGCCACAGGTCTTCACCTTC. It encodes CASSFYTGPQVFTF.

This chain uses TRBV5-4 with TRBJ2-5, with TRBD2 matching 7 bases. Germline-derived CDR1 and CDR2 are SGHNT and YYREEE (reference sequence). The CDR3 is 13 residues long. The V and J ends lost 2 bases and 4 bases, in that order; junction bases with no gene match: 2. As DNA, the CDR3 is TGTGCCAGCAGCTTTGGGGGGGGAGAGACCCAGTACTTC. Its protein is CASSFGGGETQYF.

V and J are TRBV6-5 and TRBJ1-6, with TRBD1 identical over 8 bases. The germline V gene encodes CDR1 MNHEY and CDR2 SVGAGI. This CDR3 contains 15 residues. The V gene end was trimmed by 2 bases and the J gene end by 6 bases; junction bases not matched to a gene: 3. The CDR3 nucleotides read TGTGCCAGCAGTTACGGGGACAGGCTTAATTCACCCCTCCACTTT. Translation: CASSYGDRLNSPLHF.

The rearrangement links TRBV5-1 to TRBJ1-5; D may be TRBD1 (6 bases). Trimming removed 4 bases at V and 5 bases at J, with 16 bases between. The CDR3 has 15 amino acids. Germline CDR1 is SGHRS and CDR2 is YFSETQ. The CDR3 here is CASSPGGGVHQPQHF. The CDR3 region has the DNA TGCGCCAGCAGCCCCGGGGGGGGCGTGCATCAGCCCCAGCATTTT.

The rearrangement links TRBV6-1 to TRBJ2-7; maybe TRBD1 (5 bases). Trimming cost V 6 bases and J 2 bases, with 11 bases left between them. Germline lookup yields CDR1 MNHNS and CDR2 SASEGT. The CDR3 is made up of 13 amino acids. Written as DNA, the CDR3 is TGTGCCAGCAGCGTTAGGGGTCCCTACGAGCAGTACTTC. This translates into CASSVRGPYEQYF.

The chain has TRBV5-5 and TRBJ1-5; the D is unclear. CDR3 length: 17 amino acids. Per the germline V gene, CDR1 is SGHKS and CDR2 is YYEKEE (reference sequence). Trimming stripped 4 bases from V and 5 bases from J, with 22 bases between. The CDR3 DNA sequence: TGTGCCAGCAGCCCGGAAAACAAGGGAGCGTCCCATCAGCCCCAGCATTTT. Amino acid sequence: CASSPENKGASHQPQHF.

Only a few counts were recorded for this clone. V is TRBV7-6 and J is TRBJ2-1; D unresolved. This CDR3 is 15 amino acids long. Looked up from germline, CDR1 is SGHVS and CDR2 is FNYEAQ. Trimming took 1 base from V and 4 from J, leaving 11 bases between them. The CDR3 here is CASSLGSGMYNEQFF. The DNA for the CDR3 is TGTGCCAGCAGCTTAGGTTCAGGAATGTACAATGAGCAGTTCTTC.

This chain links TRBV5-1 with TRBJ1-2; tentative D call: TRBD1 (6 bases). This CDR3 has 13 residues. The V end lost 3 bases, the J end lost 3 bases, and 9 bases lay between the germline ends. The germline V gene encodes CDR1 SGHRS and CDR2 YFSETQ. In DNA form, the CDR3 reads TGCGCCAGCAGCTCCAGGGGAGACTATGGCTACACCTTC. Its protein is CASSSRGDYGYTF.

This clone turned up a few times. CDR3 DNA sequence: TGTGCCAGCAGCCGACAGGGTTATAATGAAAAACTGTTTTTT. Translation: CASSRQGYNEKLFF. The chain is built from TRBV4-2 and TRBJ1-4, with TRBD1 matching 7 bases. This CDR3 is 14 amino acids long. Trimming took 4 bases from V and 4 from J; bases not matched to a gene: 3. CDR1 and CDR2 (germline): LGHNA, YNFKEQ.

This chain uses TRBV4-1 with TRBJ1-1; D remains ambiguous. Germline V gene sequence: CDR1 MGHRA, CDR2 YSYEKL. This CDR3 is 17 amino acids long. Trimming pared 1 base from V and 4 bases from J, leaving 19 bases between. As DNA, the CDR3 is TGCGCCAGCAGCCAAGGTTGGTCGGGAGTGTGGGTCACTGAAGCTTTCTTT. The encoded protein is CASSQGWSGVWVTEAFF.

The rearrangement joins TRBV29-1 to TRBJ1-1; 10 bases map to TRBD1. The V gene's germline CDR1 is SQVTM and CDR2 ANQGSEA. The V segment lost 4 bases and the J segment 7 bases; nucleotides outside the gene matches: 12. CDR3 length: 15 amino acids. The DNA of the CDR3 is TGCAGCGTTGTCAAGCAGGGGACAGGGGTTGTTGAAGCTTTCTTT. Protein sequence: CSVVKQGTGVVEAFF.